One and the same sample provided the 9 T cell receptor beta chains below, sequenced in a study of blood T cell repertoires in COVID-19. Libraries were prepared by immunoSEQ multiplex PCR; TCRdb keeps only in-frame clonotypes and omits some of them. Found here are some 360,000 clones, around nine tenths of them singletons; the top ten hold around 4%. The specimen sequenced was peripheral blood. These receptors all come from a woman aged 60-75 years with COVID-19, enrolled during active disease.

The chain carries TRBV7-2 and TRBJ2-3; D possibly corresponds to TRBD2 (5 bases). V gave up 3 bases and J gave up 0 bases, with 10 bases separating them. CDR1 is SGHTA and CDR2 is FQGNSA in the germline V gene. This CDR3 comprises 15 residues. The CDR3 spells CASSFIATSTDTQYF. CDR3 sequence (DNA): TGTGCCAGCAGCTTCATAGCGACTAGCACAGATACGCAGTATTTT.

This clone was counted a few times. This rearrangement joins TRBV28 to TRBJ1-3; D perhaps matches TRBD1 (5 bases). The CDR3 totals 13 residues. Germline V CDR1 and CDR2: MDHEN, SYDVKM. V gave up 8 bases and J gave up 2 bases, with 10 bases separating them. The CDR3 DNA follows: TGTGCCAGCTTGGCGGGGGCTGGAAACACCATATATTTT. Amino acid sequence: CASLAGAGNTIYF. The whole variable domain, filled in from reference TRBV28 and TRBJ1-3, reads DVKVTQSSRYLVKRTGEKVFLECVQDMDHENMFWYRQDPGLGLRLIYFSYDVKMKEKGDIPEGYSVSREKKERFSLILESASTNQTSMYLCASLAGAGNTIYFGEGSWLTVV.

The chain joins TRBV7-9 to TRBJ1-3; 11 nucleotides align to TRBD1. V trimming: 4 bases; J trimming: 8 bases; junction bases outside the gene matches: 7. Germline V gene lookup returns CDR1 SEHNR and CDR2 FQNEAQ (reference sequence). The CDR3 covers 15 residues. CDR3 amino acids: CASSSRTGGWDTIYF. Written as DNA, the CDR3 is TGTGCCAGCAGCTCCCGGACAGGGGGCTGGGACACCATATATTTT.

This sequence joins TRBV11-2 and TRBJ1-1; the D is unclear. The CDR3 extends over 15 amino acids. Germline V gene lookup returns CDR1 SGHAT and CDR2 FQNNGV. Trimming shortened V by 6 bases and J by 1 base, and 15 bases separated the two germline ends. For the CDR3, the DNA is TGTGCCAGCAGATTCCGGCGGGTCGAGAACACTGAAGCTTTCTTT. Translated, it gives CASRFRRVENTEAFF.

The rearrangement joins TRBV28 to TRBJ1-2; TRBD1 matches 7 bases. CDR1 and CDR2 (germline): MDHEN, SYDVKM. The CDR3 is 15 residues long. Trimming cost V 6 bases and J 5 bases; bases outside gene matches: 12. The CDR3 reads CASRFPGTVSYGYTF. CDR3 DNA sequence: TGTGCCAGCAGGTTCCCGGGGACAGTTTCATATGGCTACACCTTC.

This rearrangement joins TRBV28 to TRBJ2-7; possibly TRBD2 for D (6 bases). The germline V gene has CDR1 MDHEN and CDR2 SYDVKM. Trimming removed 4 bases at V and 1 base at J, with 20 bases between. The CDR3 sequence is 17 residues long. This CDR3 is CASSSPGTSYGSYEQYF. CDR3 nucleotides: TGTGCCAGCAGTTCTCCAGGTACTAGCTATGGGTCCTACGAGCAGTACTTC.

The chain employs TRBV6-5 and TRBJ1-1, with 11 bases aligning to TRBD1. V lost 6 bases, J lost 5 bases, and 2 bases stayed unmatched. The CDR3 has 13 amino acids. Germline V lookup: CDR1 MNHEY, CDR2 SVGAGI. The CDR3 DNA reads TGTGCCAGCAGGGGACAGGGGGGAACTGAAGCTTTCTTT. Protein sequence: CASRGQGGTEAFF.

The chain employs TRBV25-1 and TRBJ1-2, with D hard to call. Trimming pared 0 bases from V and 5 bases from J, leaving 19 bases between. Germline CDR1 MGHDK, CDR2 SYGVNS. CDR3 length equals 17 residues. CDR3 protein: CASSEYISWRRSYGYTF. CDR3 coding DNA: TGTGCCAGCAGTGAATATATCTCATGGCGGAGGTCTTATGGCTACACCTTC.

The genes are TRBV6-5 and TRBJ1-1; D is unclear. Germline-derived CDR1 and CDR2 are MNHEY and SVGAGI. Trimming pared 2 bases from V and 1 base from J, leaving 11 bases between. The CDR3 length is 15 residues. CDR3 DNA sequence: TGTGCCAGCAGTTACCTTCGGGGATCGAACACTGAAGCTTTCTTT. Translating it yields CASSYLRGSNTEAFF.